This T cell receptor beta chain derives from a study of CXCR3-negative and CXCR3-positive naive CD8 T cells. Overall study results and limits: CXCR3-positive naive cells carried more hydrophobic TRB CDR3s than CXCR3-negative naive cells did.

UMI labels and 5' RACE were used to prepare the TRB cDNA libraries. TCRdb processed the 5' RACE reads again and assigns one entry to each CDR3 protein, with no DNA. Its table records around 140,000 distinct CDR3 sequences. Turning to this clonotype: The antigen remains unidentified.

The sequence came from a human donor in good health. Some clones in this sample may be carry-over from other donors' samples. Sequencing used naive CXCR3- CD8+ T cells from blood. Subset indicated: CD45RO-CCR7+CD27+CD95- naive CD8+ T cells lacking CXCR3 (TNR3-).

The CDR3 here is CSSGTGGPGYTF. The chain uses TRBV29-1 and TRBJ1-2; the TCRdb D gene call, TRBD1, has no DNA to confirm it. Germline values: CDR1 SQVTM, CDR2 ANQGSEA. The CDR3 sequence is 12 residues long.